What follows describes a single T cell receptor beta chain. Its cognate antigen is unknown. This specimen belongs to a study of ipilimumab plus nivolumab after autologous stem cell transplantation. Study findings and constraints: The authors say TCR, Treg and microbiome findings warrant further study.

The assay was immunoSEQ multiplex PCR, and TCRdb's table has in-frame clones only and misses some. The data hold roughly 20,000 clones, with 77% observed a single time. Starting 14 to 28 days after autologous transplant, ipilimumab 1 mg/kg was given. Patients received nivolumab 3 mg/kg at weeks 1, 4, 7, 10, then fortnightly to week 26. With V trimmed by 0 bases and J by 2 bases, 7 bases remained unmatched. Germline assignment: CDR1 MGHRA and CDR2 YSYEKL. The CDR3 is 17 amino acids. The sequencing here drew on PBMCs, taken in a trial of ipilimumab plus nivolumab as post-transplant consolidation. This TCR came from a male donor with diffuse large B-cell lymphoma. This chain joins TRBV4-1 and TRBJ1-5; 7 bases are shared with TRBD1. The CDR3 DNA reads TGCGCCAGCAGCCAAGATCGTCGGCAGGGGGGCAATCAGCCCCAGCATTTT. Protein: CASSQDRRQGGNQPQHF.